Shown below are 13 T cell receptor beta chains from a single sample sequenced in a study of cytomegalovirus exposure and HLA in healthy donors. In the PCR, 60 Vbeta and 13 Jbeta primers were used. Profiling relied on immunoSEQ multiplex PCR, and the TCRdb table lists in-frame clones only, not all of them. Here the sample spans about 170,000 clones, roughly 79% being singletons. Sequencing was done on a sample of PBMCs. The receptor set was obtained from a woman in her 30s in good health and CMV-seropositive.

The chain has TRBV6-5 and TRBJ1-5; D call uncertain. From germline, CDR1 is MNHEY and CDR2 SVGAGI. This CDR3 has 14 residues. The V end lost 4 bases, the J end lost 5 bases, and 12 bases lay between the germline ends. Here the CDR3 DNA reads TGTGCCAGCAGTTCTAGGTCGGGATATCAGCCCCAGCATTTT. Translation: CASSSRSGYQPQHF.

The gene calls are TRBV5-1 and TRBJ2-5; the match to TRBD1 covers 9 bases. CDR1 is SGHRS, CDR2 YFSETQ, per germline. There are 17 residues in the CDR3. J was trimmed by 6 bases and V by 0 bases; bases with no gene match: 12. The CDR3 DNA follows: TGCGCCAGCAGCTTGGGGACCGGGACAGGGATTTGGAAGACCCAGTACTTC. Protein sequence: CASSLGTGTGIWKTQYF. The full variable domain, rest sourced from reference TRBV5-1 and TRBJ2-5, is KAGVTQTPRYLIKTRGQQVTLSCSPISGHRSVSWYQQTPGQGLQFLFEYFSETQRNKGNFPGRFSGRQFSNSRSEMNVSTLELGDSALYLCASSLGTGTGIWKTQYFGPGTRLLVL.

This clone showed up just a few times. The chain is built from TRBV10-3 and TRBJ1-5; 9 bases are shared with TRBD1. The CDR3 loop spans 16 amino acids. CDR1 is ENHRY, CDR2 SYGVKD, per germline. Germline trimming cut 2 bases from V and 0 bases from J; bases unmatched to any gene: 2. The CDR3 DNA is TGTGCCATCAGTGAGGGACAGGGGTCTAGCAATCAGCCCCAGCATTTT. Translating it yields CAISEGQGSSNQPQHF.

The V gene is TRBV6-4, the J gene TRBJ2-1; 7 bases agree with TRBD2. V shed 7 bases and J 8 bases; nucleotides not matched to a gene: 11. The CDR3 is 14 amino acids. Germline V lookup: CDR1 MRHNA, CDR2 SNTAGT. The CDR3 here is CASKGSGGRDEQFF. The CDR3 DNA reads TGTGCCAGCAAGGGGTCGGGGGGAAGAGATGAGCAGTTCTTC.

This chain uses TRBV6-6 with TRBJ2-7; 9 bases fit TRBD1. Trimming at V came to 2 bases and at J to 7 bases, leaving 6 bases not matched to a gene. Germline-derived CDR1 and CDR2 are MNHNY and SVGAGI (reference sequence). This CDR3 region has 14 residues. CDR3 protein: CASSYLGQGHEQYF. CDR3 nucleotide sequence: TGTGCCAGCAGTTACCTGGGACAGGGACATGAGCAGTACTTC.

The chain has TRBV10-3 and TRBJ2-7; possibly TRBD2 for D (7 bases). The CDR3 contains 15 residues. From germline, CDR1 is ENHRY and CDR2 SYGVKD. V lost 4 bases and J 2 bases, leaving 15 bases between the germline ends. CDR3 nucleotide sequence: TGTGCCATCAGTGGACACAGGGAGGGACCCTACGAGCAGTACTTC. Translated, it gives CAISGHREGPYEQYF.

This clone appeared a single time. The chain uses TRBV29-1 and TRBJ2-7; tentatively, D is TRBD2 (5 bases). This CDR3 has 12 amino acids. V lost 7 bases to trimming and J lost 3 bases, with 13 bases between them. Looked up from germline, CDR1 is SQVTM and CDR2 is ANQGSEA. The DNA for the CDR3 is TGCAGCGCCGTGGGGAGAAGCTACGAGCAGTACTTC. Translation gives CSAVGRSYEQYF.

The V and J genes are TRBV7-8 and TRBJ1-5; D might be TRBD1 (6 bases). The germline V gene has CDR1 SGHVS and CDR2 FQNEAQ. V was trimmed by 5 bases and J by 3 bases, leaving 11 bases between them. The CDR3 is made up of 14 amino acids. In DNA, the CDR3 is TGTGCCAGCAGCCCCGGACAGAACAATCAGCCCCAGCATTTT. Translated: CASSPGQNNQPQHF.

The chain carries TRBV20-1 and TRBJ2-7; 9 nucleotides match TRBD1. The CDR3 is 11 residues long. The germline gives CDR1 DFQATT, CDR2 SNEGSKA (reference sequence). This CDR3 is CSAGGTGTIRV. The CDR3 DNA is TGCAGTGCTGGAGGGACAGGGACAATCCGTGTC.

This clone was recorded a few times. The rearrangement links TRBV30 to TRBJ1-5; D is uncertain. The CDR3 consists of 14 residues. Germline loops: CDR1 GTSNPN, CDR2 SVGIG (reference sequence). The germline V and J ends were trimmed by 2 bases and 3 bases, with 11 bases remaining between them. CDR3 nucleotides: TGTGCCTGGAGTCCCCGGTGGTCCAATCAGCCCCAGCATTTT. Translation: CAWSPRWSNQPQHF.

The J gene is TRBJ1-4, the V gene TRBV4-3, with a weak D call TRBD1 (6 bases). V was clipped by 0 bases and J by 8 bases, with 16 bases between them. CDR1 and CDR2 from the germline V gene are LGHNA and YSLEER. The CDR3 totals 16 residues. The CDR3 loop is CASSQDGGAPKEKLFF. DNA for the CDR3: TGCGCCAGCAGCCAAGATGGGGGGGCTCCAAAGGAAAAACTGTTTTTT.

This chain connects TRBV4-1 to TRBJ1-1, with a tentative D call TRBD1 (5 bases). The CDR3 runs to 14 residues. Germline values: CDR1 MGHRA, CDR2 YSYEKL. Trimming stripped 4 bases from V and 6 bases from J, with 15 bases between. The CDR3 sequence is CASSPTDSRAEAFF. The CDR3 DNA is TGCGCCAGCAGCCCGACAGACTCAAGGGCTGAAGCTTTCTTT.

The CDR3 loop reads CASSSSSGAYEQYF. CDR3 DNA: TGTGCCAGTAGTAGCTCTTCGGGAGCCTACGAGCAGTACTTC. The chain is built from TRBV19 and TRBJ2-7; tentatively, D is TRBD2 (6 bases). V lost 4 bases to trimming and J lost 2 bases, with 12 bases between them. The CDR3 extends over 14 amino acids. From germline, CDR1 is LNHDA and CDR2 SQIVND (reference sequence).